This T cell receptor (beta chain) was recovered during a study of blood T cell repertoires in COVID-19. The data were produced by immunoSEQ multiplex PCR, yet TCRdb's version contains in-frame clones alone and is incomplete. Seen here are about 220,000 clones, 70% to 85% observed once, and the top ten hold over 14%. V shed 3 bases, J shed 4 bases, and the junction held 3 bases outside the gene matches. Germline assignment: CDR1 SGHTA and CDR2 FQGNSA. The CDR3 sequence is 15 residues long. Specimen: PBMCs or T cells enriched from blood (not recorded which). This receptor was identified in a man between 40 and 49 years old who had recovered from COVID-19. The chain joins TRBV7-2 to TRBJ2-2; 9 bases line up with TRBD2. The CDR3 reads CASSFASGVTGELFF. CDR3 nucleotide sequence: TGTGCCAGCAGCTTCGCTAGCGGGGTCACCGGGGAGCTGTTTTTT.